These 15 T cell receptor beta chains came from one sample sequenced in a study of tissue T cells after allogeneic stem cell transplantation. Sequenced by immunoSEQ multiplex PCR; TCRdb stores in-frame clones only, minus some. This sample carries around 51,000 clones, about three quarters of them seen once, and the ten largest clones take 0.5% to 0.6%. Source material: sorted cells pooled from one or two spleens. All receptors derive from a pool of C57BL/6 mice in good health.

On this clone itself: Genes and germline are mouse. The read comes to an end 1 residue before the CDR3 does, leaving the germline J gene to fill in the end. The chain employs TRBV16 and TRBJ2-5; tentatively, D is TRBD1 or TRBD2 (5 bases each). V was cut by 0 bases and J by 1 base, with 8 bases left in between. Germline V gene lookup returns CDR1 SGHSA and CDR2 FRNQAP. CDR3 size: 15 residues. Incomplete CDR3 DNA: TGTGCAAGCAGCTTAGAAGAGGGGCACCAAGACACCCAGTAC. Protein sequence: CASSLEEGHQDTQY. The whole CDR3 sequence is CASSLEEGHQDTQYF.

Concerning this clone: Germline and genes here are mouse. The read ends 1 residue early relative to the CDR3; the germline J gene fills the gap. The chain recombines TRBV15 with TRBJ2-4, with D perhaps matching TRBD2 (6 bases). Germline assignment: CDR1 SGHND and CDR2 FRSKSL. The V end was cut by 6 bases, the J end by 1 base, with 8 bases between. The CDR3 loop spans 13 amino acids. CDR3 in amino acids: CASRLGGQNTLYF. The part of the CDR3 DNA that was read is TGTGCCAGCAGATTGGGGGGTCAAAACACCTTGTAC.

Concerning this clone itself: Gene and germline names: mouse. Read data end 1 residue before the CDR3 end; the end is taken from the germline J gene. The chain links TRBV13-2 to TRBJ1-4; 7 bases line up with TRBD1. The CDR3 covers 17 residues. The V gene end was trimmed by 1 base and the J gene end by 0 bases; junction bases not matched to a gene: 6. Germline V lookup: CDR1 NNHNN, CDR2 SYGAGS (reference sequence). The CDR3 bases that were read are TGTGCCAGCGGTGATAGGGACAGCCTAATTTCCAACGAAAGATTATTT. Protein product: CASGDRDSLISNERLF. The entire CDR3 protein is CASGDRDSLISNERLFF.

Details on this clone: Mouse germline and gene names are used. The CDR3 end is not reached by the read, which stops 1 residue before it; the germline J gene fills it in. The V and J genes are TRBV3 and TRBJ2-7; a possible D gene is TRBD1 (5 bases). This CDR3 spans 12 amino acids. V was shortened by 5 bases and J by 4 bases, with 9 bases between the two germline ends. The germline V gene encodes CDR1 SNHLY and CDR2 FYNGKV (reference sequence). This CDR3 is CASSPDNYEQYF. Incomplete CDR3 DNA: TGTGCCAGCAGCCCGGACAATTATGAACAGTAC.

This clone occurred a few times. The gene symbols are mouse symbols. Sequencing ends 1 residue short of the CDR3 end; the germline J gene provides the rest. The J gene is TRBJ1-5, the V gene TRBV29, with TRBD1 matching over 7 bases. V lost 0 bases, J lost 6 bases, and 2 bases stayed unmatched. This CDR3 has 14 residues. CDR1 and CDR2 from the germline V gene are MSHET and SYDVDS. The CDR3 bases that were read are TGTGCTAGCAGTTTATCAGGGGGCAGCCAGGCTCCGCTT. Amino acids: CASSLSGGSQAPL. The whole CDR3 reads CASSLSGGSQAPLF.

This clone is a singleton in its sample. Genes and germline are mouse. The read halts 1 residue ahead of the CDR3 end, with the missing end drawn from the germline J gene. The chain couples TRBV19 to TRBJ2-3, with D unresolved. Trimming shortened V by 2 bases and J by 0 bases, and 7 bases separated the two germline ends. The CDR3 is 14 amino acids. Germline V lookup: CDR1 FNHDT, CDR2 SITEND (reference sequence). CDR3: CASSILASAETLYF. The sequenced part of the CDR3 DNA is TGTGCCAGCAGTATCCTGGCTAGTGCAGAAACGCTGTAT.

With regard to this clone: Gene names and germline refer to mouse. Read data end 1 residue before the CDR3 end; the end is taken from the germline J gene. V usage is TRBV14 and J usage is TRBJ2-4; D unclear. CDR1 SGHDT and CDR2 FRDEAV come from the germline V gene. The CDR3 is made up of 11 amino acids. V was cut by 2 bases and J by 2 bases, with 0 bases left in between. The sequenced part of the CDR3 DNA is TGTGCCAGCAGTTTTCAAAACACCTTGTAC. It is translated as CASSFQNTLY. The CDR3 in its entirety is CASSFQNTLYF.

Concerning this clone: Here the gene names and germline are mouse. The CDR3: CASSGTGGGNERLFF. CDR3 DNA, as far as it was read: TGTGCCAGCAGTGGGACAGGGGGGGGCAACGAAAGATTATTT. The V gene is TRBV13-3, the J gene TRBJ1-4; TRBD1 matches at 10 bases. From the germline J gene comes the end of the CDR3, since the read stops 1 residue before it. Losses at the gene ends were 3 bases for V and 4 bases for J; bases not matched to a gene: 3. Germline V gene lookup returns CDR1 NNHDY and CDR2 SYVADS. This CDR3 region has 15 residues.

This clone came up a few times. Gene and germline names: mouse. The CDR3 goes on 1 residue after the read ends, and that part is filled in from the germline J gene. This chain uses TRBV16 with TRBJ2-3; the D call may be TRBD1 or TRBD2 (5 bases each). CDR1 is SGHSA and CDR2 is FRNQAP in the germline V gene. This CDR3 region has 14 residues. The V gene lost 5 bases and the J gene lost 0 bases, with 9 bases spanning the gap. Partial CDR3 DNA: TGTGCAAGCAGCCCGGGGACGAGTGCAGAAACGCTGTAT. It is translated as CASSPGTSAETLY. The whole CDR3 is CASSPGTSAETLYF.

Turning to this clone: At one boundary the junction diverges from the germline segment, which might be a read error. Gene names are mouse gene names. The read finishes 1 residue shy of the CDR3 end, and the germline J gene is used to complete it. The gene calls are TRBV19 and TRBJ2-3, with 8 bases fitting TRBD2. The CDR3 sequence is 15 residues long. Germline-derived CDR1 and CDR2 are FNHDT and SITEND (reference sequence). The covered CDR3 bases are TGTGCCAGCACCAGAACTGGGGGTAGTGTAGAAACGCTGTAT. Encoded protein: CASTRTGGSVETLY. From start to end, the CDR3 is CASTRTGGSVETLYF.

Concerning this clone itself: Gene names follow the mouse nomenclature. CDR3: CASRVNAETLYF. The sequenced part of the CDR3 DNA is TGTGCCAGCAGGGTCAATGCAGAAACGCTGTAT. The chain combines TRBV13-1 with TRBJ2-3; no firm D call. Read coverage stops 1 residue before the CDR3 terminus; the germline J gene supplies the remainder. Germline lookup yields CDR1 NSHNY and CDR2 SYGAGN. This CDR3 region has 12 residues. Between the trimmed V and J ends, which lost 5 bases and 2 bases, there was a span of 6 bases.

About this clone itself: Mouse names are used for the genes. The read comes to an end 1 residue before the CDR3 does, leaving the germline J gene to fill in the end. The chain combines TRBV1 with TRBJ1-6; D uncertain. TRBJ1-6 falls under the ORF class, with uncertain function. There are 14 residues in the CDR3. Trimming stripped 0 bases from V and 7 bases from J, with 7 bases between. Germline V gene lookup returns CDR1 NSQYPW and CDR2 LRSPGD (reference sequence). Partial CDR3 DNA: TGCACCTGCAGTGCAGATAGGCAAAATTCGCCCCTCTAC. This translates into CTCSADRQNSPLY. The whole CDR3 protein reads CTCSADRQNSPLYF.

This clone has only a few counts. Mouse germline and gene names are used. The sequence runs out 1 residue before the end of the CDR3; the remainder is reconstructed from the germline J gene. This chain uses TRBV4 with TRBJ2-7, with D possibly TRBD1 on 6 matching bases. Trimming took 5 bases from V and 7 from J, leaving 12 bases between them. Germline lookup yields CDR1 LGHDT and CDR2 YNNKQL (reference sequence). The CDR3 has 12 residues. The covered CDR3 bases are TGTGCCAGCAGCCCCGGTAGGGGGGAACAGTAC. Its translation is CASSPGRGEQY. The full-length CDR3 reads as CASSPGRGEQYF.

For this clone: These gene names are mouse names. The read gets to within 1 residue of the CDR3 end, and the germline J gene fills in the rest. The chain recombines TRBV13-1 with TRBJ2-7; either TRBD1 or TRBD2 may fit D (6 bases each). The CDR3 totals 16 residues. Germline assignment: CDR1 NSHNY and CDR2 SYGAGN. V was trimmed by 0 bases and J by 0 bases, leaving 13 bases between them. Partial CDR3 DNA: TGTGCCAGCAGTGATGCATCGGGGGCCAGCTCCTATGAACAGTAC. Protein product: CASSDASGASSYEQY. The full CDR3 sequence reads CASSDASGASSYEQYF.

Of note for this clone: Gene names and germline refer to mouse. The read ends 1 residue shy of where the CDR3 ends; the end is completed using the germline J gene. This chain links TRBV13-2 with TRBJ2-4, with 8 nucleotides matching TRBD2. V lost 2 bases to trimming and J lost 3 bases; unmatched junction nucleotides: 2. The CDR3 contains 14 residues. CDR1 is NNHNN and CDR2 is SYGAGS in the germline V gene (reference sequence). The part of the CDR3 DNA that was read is TGTGCCAGCGGTGAGACTGGGGAACAAAACACCTTGTAC. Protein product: CASGETGEQNTLY. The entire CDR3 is CASGETGEQNTLYF.